This is a list of T cell receptor beta chains from one sample in a study of T cells in tuberculosis. The table came from immunoSEQ multiplex PCR; TCRdb's copy has only in-frame clones and leaves some out. The data show about 43,000 clones, around 94% seen once. Input material: PBMCs. The source is a donor between 10 and 29 years old with latent tuberculosis or without tuberculosis infection. Some clones in this sample may be carry-over from other donors' samples. The CDR3 runs from the conserved cysteine through the conserved F or W. The D gene is left open where the match is weak. Clone size is stated in some rows and not others, as once, few, many or a class when expanded.

clone size	V gene	J gene	D gene	CDR3 protein	CDR3 DNA
once	TRBV4-1	TRBJ2-7	.	CASSQRTNRFYEQYF	TGCGCCAGCAGCCAAAGAACGAACAGGTTCTACGAGCAGTACTTC
.	TRBV5-1	TRBJ2-3	TRBD2	CASSPLRTSGSADTQYF	TGCGCCAGCAGCCCCCTCCGGACTAGCGGGAGTGCAGATACGCAGTATTTT
.	TRBV7-6	TRBJ2-3	TRBD1	CASSLDRGDTQYF	TGTGCCAGCAGCTTAGACAGGGGAGATACGCAGTATTTT
.	TRBV28	TRBJ2-5	TRBD1	CASSSGTERETQYF	TGTGCCAGCAGTTCCGGGACAGAGAGAGAGACCCAGTACTTC
.	TRBV14	TRBJ2-7	TRBD2	CASSFYSGSAYEQYF	TGTGCCAGCAGCTTTTATAGCGGGAGTGCCTACGAGCAGTACTTC
.	TRBV4-3	TRBJ1-1	.	CASSQERLLNTEAFF	TGCGCCAGCAGCCAAGAGCGGTTACTGAACACTGAAGCTTTCTTT
.	TRBV9	TRBJ2-3	.	CASSATFTDTQYF	TGTGCCAGCAGCGCGACATTCACAGATACGCAGTATTTT
.	TRBV19	TRBJ1-5	.	CASTLTAGFGGQPQHF	TGTGCCAGTACTCTTACGGCGGGCTTCGGTGGTCAGCCCCAGCATTTT
.	TRBV4-3	TRBJ1-2	.	CASSQGWRGYYGYTF	TGCGCCAGCAGCCAGGGATGGCGGGGATACTATGGCTACACCTTC
.	TRBV9	TRBJ2-7	.	CASSVSLAPQDEQYF	TGTGCCAGCAGCGTTTCTCTAGCCCCGCAGGACGAGCAGTACTTC
.	TRBV6-1	TRBJ2-7	.	CASSEAMDSSYEQYF	TGTGCCAGCAGTGAAGCGATGGACAGTTCCTACGAGCAGTACTTC
once	TRBV7-3	TRBJ2-2	TRBD1	CASSFRGTAPNIGELFF	TGTGCCAGCAGCTTCCGAGGGACAGCCCCGAACATCGGGGAGCTGTTTTTT
.	TRBV7-9	TRBJ2-7	.	CAMGSGTFYEQYF	TGTGCCATGGGATCCGGGACTTTTTACGAGCAGTACTTC
.	TRBV5-6	TRBJ1-2	TRBD1	CASSLYTGEINYGYTF	TGTGCCAGCAGCTTGTATACAGGGGAAATTAACTATGGCTACACCTTC
.	TRBV4-3	TRBJ2-7	TRBD2	CASSKGLAGASYEQYF	TGCGCCAGCAGCAAGGGACTAGCGGGAGCCTCCTACGAGCAGTACTTC
.	TRBV27	TRBJ2-3	TRBD2	CASSFQLAGADTQYF	TGTGCCAGCAGTTTTCAACTAGCGGGAGCGGATACGCAGTATTTT
.	TRBV6-1	TRBJ2-2	.	CASSDSGNFDTGELFF	TGTGCCAGCAGTGATTCAGGGAATTTCGACACCGGGGAGCTGTTTTTT
few	TRBV27	TRBJ2-7	TRBD2	CASSPITSGKSSAAYEQYF	TGTGCCAGCAGTCCGATTACTAGCGGGAAATCTTCCGCGGCCTACGAGCAGTACTTC